This is a list of T cell receptor beta chains from one sample in a study of blood T cell repertoires in COVID-19. Using immunoSEQ multiplex PCR, the repertoire was profiled, and TCRdb retains in-frame clones only, with some absent. The repertoire holds 35,000 to 45,000 clones, with about 80% as singletons. Sequencing input: peripheral blood. The receptors shown here come from a human donor in a cohort sampled during active COVID-19. Both conserved end residues are part of each CDR3.

TRBJ2-2 TRBV28 CASSLDTSGIAGELFF
TRBJ2-6 TRBV2 CASLPPLFRGEKGGANVLTF
TRBJ1-1 TRBV5-1 CASSLLQGRTEAFF
TRBJ2-7 TRBV7-6 CASSPSPGQGAYEQYF
TRBJ2-1 TRBV7-9 CASSSTSGRVVNEQFF
TRBJ2-1 TRBV5-6 CASSLGTSGANEQFF
TRBJ1-3 TRBV30 CAWSAWSTGGGNTIYF
TRBJ2-7 TRBV12-3/TRBV12-4 CASSRGTSLEQYF
TRBJ2-3 TRBV11-2 CASSLGRGLAGGHTDTQYF
TRBJ2-5 TRBV6-2/TRBV6-3 CASSRTGVPETQYF
TRBJ1-1 TRBV28 CASSLGQEDTEAFF
TRBJ1-2 TRBV27 CASSLSGQGYGYTF
TRBJ2-1 TRBV30 CAWTKLAGGPKYNEQFF
TRBJ1-3 TRBV7-6 CASSLSGTGNTIYF
TRBJ2-7 TRBV12-5 CASGLVRTSGYEQYF
TRBJ2-5 TRBV7-7 CASSLGGSPQETQYF
TRBJ2-2 TRBV5-1 CASSPQGGAGELFF
TRBJ2-5 TRBV5-6 CASSLAGGRAKAQYF
TRBJ1-2 TRBV11-2 CASSPTGGNYGYTF
TRBJ1-1 TRBV14 CANSLDPYTEAFF
TRBJ1-2 TRBV30 CAWSGGTNGYTF
TRBJ1-2 TRBV10-3 CAISAGNYGYTF